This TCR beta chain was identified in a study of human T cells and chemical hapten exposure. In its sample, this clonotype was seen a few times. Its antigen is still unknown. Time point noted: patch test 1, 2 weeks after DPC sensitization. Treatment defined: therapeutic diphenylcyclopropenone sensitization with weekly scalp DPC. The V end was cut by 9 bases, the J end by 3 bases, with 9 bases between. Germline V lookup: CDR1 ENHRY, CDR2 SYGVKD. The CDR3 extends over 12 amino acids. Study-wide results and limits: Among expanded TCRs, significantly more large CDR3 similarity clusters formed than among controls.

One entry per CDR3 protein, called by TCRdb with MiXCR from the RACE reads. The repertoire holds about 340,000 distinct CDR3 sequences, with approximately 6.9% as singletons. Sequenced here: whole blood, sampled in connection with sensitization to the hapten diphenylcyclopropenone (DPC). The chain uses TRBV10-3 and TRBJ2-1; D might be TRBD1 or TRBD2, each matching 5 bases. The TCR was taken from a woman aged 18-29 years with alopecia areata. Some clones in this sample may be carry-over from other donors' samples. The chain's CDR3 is CAMGENYNEQFF. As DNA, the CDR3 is TGTGCCATGGGGGAGAACTACAATGAGCAGTTCTTC.